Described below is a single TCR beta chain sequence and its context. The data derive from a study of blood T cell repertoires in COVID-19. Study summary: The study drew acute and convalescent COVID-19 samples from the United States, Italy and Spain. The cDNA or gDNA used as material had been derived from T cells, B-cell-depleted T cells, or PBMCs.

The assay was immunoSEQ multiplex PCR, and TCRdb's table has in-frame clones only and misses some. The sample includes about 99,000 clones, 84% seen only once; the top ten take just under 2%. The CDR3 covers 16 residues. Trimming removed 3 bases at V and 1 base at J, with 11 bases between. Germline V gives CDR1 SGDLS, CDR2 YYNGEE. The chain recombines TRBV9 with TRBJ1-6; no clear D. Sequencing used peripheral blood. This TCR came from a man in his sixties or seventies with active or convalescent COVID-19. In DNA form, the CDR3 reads TGTGCCAGCAGCGCGGGGATAGGTTCCTATAATTCACCCCTCCACTTT. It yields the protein CASSAGIGSYNSPLHF.